These 27 T cell receptor beta chains were sequenced from one sample in a study of chemoradiotherapy in HPV16-positive cancers. Using immunoSEQ multiplex PCR, the repertoire was profiled, and TCRdb retains in-frame clones only, with some absent. The sample has around 40,000 clones, roughly 77% seen once; the top ten hold more than 4.5%. The input for sequencing was blood, taken from a patient who underwent chemoradiotherapy. These receptors were collected from a human donor with HPV-associated anogenital cancer.

This sequence joins TRBV18 and TRBJ1-4; unclear D gene. Germline V gene lookup returns CDR1 KGHSH and CDR2 LQKENI. The CDR3 contains 14 residues. Trimming left V 0 bases short and J 0 bases short, with 2 bases between. CDR3 DNA sequence: TGTGCCAGCTCACCACCATCAACTAATGAAAAACTGTTTTTT. It encodes CASSPPSTNEKLFF.

The gene calls are TRBV7-2 and TRBJ2-7; TRBD2 might be the D (6 bases). The CDR3 runs to 14 residues. V was clipped by 4 bases and J by 5 bases, with 15 bases between them. Germline V gives CDR1 SGHTA, CDR2 FQGNSA. CDR3 nucleotide sequence: TGTGCCAGCAGCTCCCAGGCGGGGCGGGACGAGCAGTACTTC. It is translated as CASSSQAGRDEQYF.

The chain couples TRBV19 to TRBJ1-6, with D unresolved. This CDR3 region has 15 residues. The V gene's germline CDR1 is LNHDA and CDR2 SQIVND (reference sequence). V was shortened by 5 bases and J by 3 bases, with 11 bases between the two germline ends. The CDR3 protein is CASSEARFYNSPLHF. As DNA, the CDR3 is TGTGCCAGTAGTGAGGCGCGTTTCTATAATTCACCCCTCCACTTT.

The V call is TRBV12-5, the J call TRBJ1-2; unclear D gene. Trimming took off 1 base at V and 7 bases at J, with 10 bases between the two ends. The CDR3 has 13 residues. Germline loops: CDR1 LGHNT, CDR2 FRNRAP. The DNA of the CDR3 is TGTGCTAGTGGTTTGGGTACACGAGCTGGCTACACCTTC. Translated: CASGLGTRAGYTF.

This chain links TRBV29-1 with TRBJ1-2; a weak D match, TRBD1 (6 bases). V shed 0 bases and J shed 2 bases, with 19 bases lying between them. Germline CDR1 reads SQVTM; CDR2 reads ANQGSEA. This CDR3 contains 17 residues. CDR3 nucleotides: TGCAGCGTTGAAGATGGTCGTTGGGACACTAAAAACTATGGCTACACCTTC. Translated: CSVEDGRWDTKNYGYTF. The full variable domain, its missing parts supplied by reference TRBV29-1 and TRBJ1-2, is SAVISQKPSRDICQRGTSLTIQCQVDSQVTMMFWYRQQPGQSLTLIATANQGSEATYESGFVIDKFPISRPNLTFSTLTVSNMSPEDSSIYLCSVEDGRWDTKNYGYTFGSGTRLTVV.

This chain connects TRBV27 to TRBJ2-7; 9 bases are a match to TRBD1. Germline V gene data show CDR1 as MNHEY and CDR2 as SMNVEV (reference sequence). The CDR3 has 15 amino acids. V gave up 2 bases and J gave up 3 bases; unmatched junction bases: 5. CDR3 sequence reads: CASSLGGDRDYEQYF. CDR3 nucleotide sequence: TGTGCCAGCAGTTTAGGGGGGGACAGGGACTACGAGCAGTACTTC.

The genes are TRBV2 and TRBJ2-5; D ambiguous. This CDR3 contains 12 residues. Per the germline V gene, CDR1 is SNHLY and CDR2 is FYNNEI. V lost 1 base and J lost 4, with 4 bases in between. CDR3 sequence: CASSEGGETQYF. The CDR3, as DNA: TGTGCCAGCAGTGAAGGAGGAGAGACCCAGTACTTC.

This clone showed up just a few times. The chain is built from TRBV27 and TRBJ2-7; D unresolved. The V and J ends lost 4 bases and 3 bases respectively, with 4 bases between them. The germline V gene encodes CDR1 MNHEY and CDR2 SMNVEV (reference sequence). The CDR3 covers 11 residues. For the CDR3, the DNA is TGTGCCAGCAGTTCCCACTACGAGCAGTACTTC. Amino acids: CASSSHYEQYF.

The chain links TRBV29-1 to TRBJ1-1; D is ambiguous. Trimming shortened V by 7 bases and J by 1 base, and 13 bases separated the two germline ends. Per the germline V gene, CDR1 is SQVTM and CDR2 is ANQGSEA. CDR3 length: 13 amino acids. CDR3 protein: CSATGSRNTEAFF. The CDR3 nucleotides are TGCAGCGCCACCGGCAGCCGGAACACTGAAGCTTTCTTT.

The CDR3 DNA reads TGTGCCAGCAGGGGGTTCTACGAGCAGTACTTC. Its translation is CASRGFYEQYF. The chain uses TRBV2 and TRBJ2-7; D call uncertain. The CDR3 has 11 amino acids. V was cut by 6 bases and J by 3 bases, with 6 bases left in between. Germline V gene lookup returns CDR1 SNHLY and CDR2 FYNNEI.

This chain links TRBV18 with TRBJ1-3, with D possibly TRBD1 on 5 matching bases. The germline V and J ends were trimmed by 2 bases and 5 bases, with 16 bases remaining between them. This CDR3 has 16 residues. The germline gives CDR1 KGHSH, CDR2 LQKENI. The CDR3 sequence: CASSPVPGGSRNTIYF. CDR3 bases: TGTGCCAGCTCACCAGTTCCGGGGGGGAGTCGAAACACCATATATTTT. The full variable domain, with the rest looked up from reference TRBV18 and TRBJ1-3, is NAGVMQNPRHLVRRRGQEARLRCSPMKGHSHVYWYRQLPEEGLKFMVYLQKENIIDESGMPKERFSAEFPKEGPSILRIQQVVRGDSAAYFCASSPVPGGSRNTIYFGEGSWLTVV.

The chain joins TRBV4-1 to TRBJ2-3; 7 bases fit TRBD1. V was pared by 0 bases and J by 6 bases, with 9 bases of the junction left unmatched. Germline V gene sequence: CDR1 MGHRA, CDR2 YSYEKL. This CDR3 is 16 amino acids long. The CDR3 spells CASSQESRTGWDTQYF. The CDR3 coding sequence is TGCGCCAGCAGCCAAGAATCTAGGACAGGTTGGGATACGCAGTATTTT.

This chain connects TRBV6-1 to TRBJ1-2; 7 positions match TRBD1. This CDR3 region has 12 residues. The V segment lost 0 bases and the J segment 12 bases; nucleotides outside the gene matches: 4. Germline V CDR1 and CDR2: MNHNS, SASEGT. For the CDR3, the DNA is TGTGCCAGCAGTGAAGCAAAGGGGGCGGACACCTTC. This sequence encodes CASSEAKGADTF.

As DNA, the CDR3 is TGCGCCAGCAGTATGGGGGGGATAGGGAATTCACCCCTCCACTTT. Translation gives CASSMGGIGNSPLHF. The J gene is TRBJ1-6, the V gene TRBV5-1; maybe TRBD1 (5 bases). Looked up from germline, CDR1 is SGHRS and CDR2 is YFSETQ. The CDR3 loop spans 15 amino acids. Trimming stripped 5 bases from V and 7 bases from J, with 16 bases between.

The chain couples TRBV2 to TRBJ1-3; D is uncertain. Germline V gene lookup returns CDR1 SNHLY and CDR2 FYNNEI. CDR3 length: 12 amino acids. Trimming shortened V by 2 bases and J by 14 bases, and 13 bases separated the two germline ends. CDR3 loop: CASSEFPPFLYF. CDR3 nucleotide sequence: TGTGCCAGCAGTGAATTCCCTCCTTTCTTATATTTT.

This chain's CDR3 is CASSLILGTGGIRAEAFF. The CDR3 DNA reads TGTGCCAGTAGTTTAATCCTCGGGACAGGGGGAATCAGGGCTGAAGCTTTCTTT. The V gene is TRBV19, the J gene TRBJ1-1, with 11 positions matching TRBD1. Germline V gives CDR1 LNHDA, CDR2 SQIVND (reference sequence). The CDR3 covers 18 residues. The V gene end was trimmed by 5 bases and the J gene end by 6 bases; junction bases not matched to a gene: 17.

The sample holds a few counts of this clone. The genes are TRBV4-3 and TRBJ1-5; no clear D gene. V was shortened by 0 bases and J by 4 bases, with 10 bases between the two germline ends. The V gene's germline CDR1 is LGHNA and CDR2 YSLEER. The CDR3 spans 15 residues. CDR3 region: CASSQDRVSNQPQHF. CDR3 DNA: TGCGCCAGCAGCCAAGATAGGGTCTCGAATCAGCCCCAGCATTTT.

This clone showed up just once. This chain joins TRBV19 and TRBJ1-2; D gene uncertain. Per germline, CDR1 LNHDA and CDR2 SQIVND (reference sequence). This CDR3 has 15 amino acids. V lost 3 bases and J 6 bases, leaving 17 bases between the germline ends. This CDR3 is CASSMRMEGVNGYTF. The CDR3 nucleotides are TGTGCCAGTAGTATGCGCATGGAGGGAGTAAATGGCTACACCTTC. Full variable domain (missing parts from reference TRBV19 and TRBJ1-2): DGGITQSPKYLFRKEGQNVTLSCEQNLNHDAMYWYRQDPGQGLRLIYYSQIVNDFQKGDIAEGYSVSREKKESFPLTVTSAQKNPTAFYLCASSMRMEGVNGYTFGSGTRLTVV.

This chain joins TRBV30 and TRBJ1-1, with D maybe TRBD1 (6 bases). Looked up from germline, CDR1 is GTSNPN and CDR2 is SVGIG (reference sequence). CDR3 length: 14 amino acids. V dropped 5 bases and J dropped 0 bases, with 13 bases sitting between them. The CDR3 loop reads CAWGDTPLNTEAFF. Written as DNA, the CDR3 is TGTGCCTGGGGGGACACCCCCCTGAACACTGAAGCTTTCTTT.

The chain carries TRBV11-2 and TRBJ1-4, with TRBD1 matching over 8 bases. This CDR3 spans 13 amino acids. Trimming removed 5 bases from V and 12 bases from J; junction bases left unmatched: 8. Germline V gives CDR1 SGHAT, CDR2 FQNNGV. In nucleotides, the CDR3 is TGTGCCAGCAGCCCTGGGACAGGCCCCGAACTGTTTTTT. Its translation is CASSPGTGPELFF.

This clone showed up just a few times. DNA for the CDR3: TGCGCCAGCAGCTTGGGGGTGGGAGGGACGGACAATGAAGCTTTCTTT. This sequence encodes CASSLGVGGTDNEAFF. This rearrangement joins TRBV5-1 to TRBJ1-1; a weak D match, TRBD1 (5 bases). The CDR3 length is 16 residues. In germline, CDR1 is SGHRS, CDR2 YFSETQ. Trimming cost V 0 bases and J 7 bases, with 19 bases left between them.

In this sample, this clone turned up a few times. The chain uses TRBV30 and TRBJ1-3; no definite D call. CDR3 length equals 15 residues. The V gene's germline CDR1 is GTSNPN and CDR2 SVGIG (reference sequence). The V and J ends lost 2 bases and 5 bases respectively, with 16 bases between them. CDR3 in DNA: TGTGCCTGGAGTCCCGACATATACTCGAGAAACACCATATATTTT. It yields the protein CAWSPDIYSRNTIYF.

The chain has TRBV7-3 and TRBJ1-2; perhaps TRBD1 as D (6 bases). Germline-derived CDR1 and CDR2 are SGHTA and FQGTGA. The CDR3 totals 15 residues. Trimming took off 5 bases at V and 3 bases at J, with 16 bases between the two ends. The CDR3 bases are TGTGCCAGCAGCCCTTCTTTCTCAGGGGACTATGGCTACACCTTC. Translation: CASSPSFSGDYGYTF. Looking up the rest from reference TRBV7-3 and TRBJ1-2 gives the full variable domain: GAGVSQTPSNKVTEKGKYVELRCDPISGHTALYWYRQSLGQGPEFLIYFQGTGAADDSGLPNDRFFAVRPEGSVSTLKIQRTERGDSAVYLCASSPSFSGDYGYTFGSGTRLTVV.

In this sample, this clone turned up once. CDR3: CASSLDLFGADTQYF. The CDR3 DNA is TGCGCCAGCAGCTTGGATTTGTTTGGTGCAGATACGCAGTATTTT. This rearrangement joins TRBV5-1 to TRBJ2-3; D remains ambiguous. The germline V gene encodes CDR1 SGHRS and CDR2 YFSETQ. The CDR3 consists of 15 residues. Trimming took 0 bases from V and 4 from J, leaving 12 bases between them.

This chain connects TRBV13 to TRBJ1-1; 8 bases fit TRBD1. The CDR3 loop spans 11 amino acids. Germline CDR1 is PRHDT and CDR2 is FYEKMQ (reference sequence). After removal of 8 bases from V and 7 bases from J, the junction contained 3 bases not matched to a gene. In DNA, the CDR3 is TGTGCCAGCGGACAGGGAAGTGAAGCTTTCTTT. This gives the protein CASGQGSEAFF.

The V gene is TRBV18, the J gene TRBJ2-2; D is possibly TRBD2 (5 bases). The germline V and J ends were trimmed by 2 bases and 3 bases, with 19 bases remaining between them. In germline, CDR1 is KGHSH, CDR2 LQKENI. This CDR3 has 18 residues. CDR3 sequence (DNA): TGTGCCAGCTCACCAACATTTCGTATTCCAGCGGACACCGGGGAGCTGTTTTTT. As protein: CASSPTFRIPADTGELFF.

The J gene is TRBJ2-3, the V gene TRBV5-6; the D gene is possibly TRBD2 (5 bases). The CDR3 totals 14 residues. CDR1 is SGHDT and CDR2 is YYEEEE in the germline V gene. Trimming took off 2 bases at V and 2 bases at J, with 9 bases between the two ends. CDR3 DNA sequence: TGTGCCAGCAGCTTAGGAGGATCCACAGATACGCAGTATTTT. Amino acid sequence: CASSLGGSTDTQYF.